The clone carrying this TCR beta chain has ten or more counts. This record belongs to a study of T-cell reconstitution after alpha-beta-depleted transplantation in children. As it was prepared, the TCRbeta library received unique molecular identifiers. TCRdb recomputed calls from the PCR reads with MiXCR, one row per CDR3 protein. Found here are 220,000 or so distinct CDR3 sequences, around 8% of them singletons; the top ten hold roughly 6%. The CDR3 is made up of 15 amino acids. The germline gives CDR1 LGHDT, CDR2 YNNKEL (reference sequence). Trimming left V 3 bases short and J 1 base short, with 10 bases between.

This chain links TRBV3-1 with TRBJ1-5; perhaps TRBD1 as D (5 bases). The sequencing used PBMCs, mostly from graft donor cells, collected 180 days after TCRalphabeta/CD19-depleted stem cell transplant. This receptor was taken from a male patient under 18 who had a stem cell transplant for acute lymphoblastic leukemia, so the T cells may come from the graft donor. The CDR3 nucleotides are TGTGCCAGCAGCCAGGCCAGGGCCAGCAATCAGCCCCAGCATTTT. Amino acids: CASSQARASNQPQHF.